This T cell receptor beta chain is from a study of resident and recirculating memory T cells in vitiligo. As for the study in general: The samples were homogenized without cell sorting before genomic DNA extraction. Study outcomes and limitations: Sequences differed between biopsy sites and patients, suggesting private specificity.

Here immunoSEQ multiplex PCR was the method, and the copy in TCRdb shows in-frame clones only, minus some. The sample holds approximately 69,000 clones; approximately 89% are singletons and the top ten take 4.9%. Losses at the gene ends were 2 bases for V and 6 bases for J; bases not matched to a gene: 2. This CDR3 is 15 amino acids long. Germline values: CDR1 MNHEY, CDR2 SVGAGI. Notes on this clone: Its antigen is not known.

No vitiligo treatment was given during the prior three months. The V call is TRBV6-5, the J call TRBJ2-1, with 12 bases that match TRBD2. The sample comprised blood. This TCR was sampled from a male donor with vitiligo. CDR3 sequence (DNA): TGTGCCAGCAGTTACCTAGCGGGGGGGGCCAATGAGCAGTTCTTC. Encoded protein: CASSYLAGGANEQFF.